This is a list of T cell receptor beta chains from one sample in a study of blood T cell repertoires in COVID-19. Clones were sequenced by immunoSEQ multiplex PCR, and TCRdb holds only the in-frame ones, with some missing. The data show roughly 20,000 clones, roughly 90% seen once. Input material: peripheral blood. The receptors were gathered from a woman older than 75 with active COVID-19. CDR3s include the opening cysteine and the closing phenylalanine or tryptophan. Each record gives: CDR3 DNA, CDR3 protein, clone size, J gene, V gene, D gene. D genes are given only for firm matches. Clone size, where shown, is once, few, many, or a class for clones that have expanded.

CDR3 DNA: TGTGCCATCAGTGAGACCGTTGACACGACCGAGCAGTACTTC
CDR3 protein: CAISETVDTTEQYF
clone size: NA
J gene: TRBJ2-7
V gene: TRBV10-3
D gene: NA

CDR3 DNA: TGCAGTGCTGGTGGGACAGGGAACACTGAAGCTTTCTTT
CDR3 protein: CSAGGTGNTEAFF
clone size: NA
J gene: TRBJ1-1
V gene: TRBV20-1
D gene: TRBD1

CDR3 DNA: TGTGCCTGGAGTAACCGAAAACTCTTATCGAACACTGAAGCTTTCTTT
CDR3 protein: CAWSNRKLLSNTEAFF
clone size: once
J gene: TRBJ1-1
V gene: TRBV30
D gene: NA

CDR3 DNA: TGTGCCAGCAGCCCGACCGGGACAGGGGCCGCTGCGAATGAAAAACTGTTTTTT
CDR3 protein: CASSPTGTGAAANEKLFF
clone size: NA
J gene: TRBJ1-4
V gene: TRBV7-2
D gene: TRBD1

CDR3 DNA: TGTGCCAGCAGCAATGTCGGGACTAGCGTCTACGAGCAGTACTTC
CDR3 protein: CASSNVGTSVYEQYF
clone size: NA
J gene: TRBJ2-7
V gene: TRBV6-2/TRBV6-3
D gene: TRBD2

CDR3 DNA: TGTGCCAGCAGCGGACAAGGTCGGCCCAGCAATGAGCAGTTCTTC
CDR3 protein: CASSGQGRPSNEQFF
clone size: NA
J gene: TRBJ2-1
V gene: TRBV5-8
D gene: NA

CDR3 DNA: TGCGCCAGCAGCTTGCTCGACTCAGCCGCCTACGAGCAGTACTTC
CDR3 protein: CASSLLDSAAYEQYF
clone size: NA
J gene: TRBJ2-7
V gene: TRBV5-1
D gene: NA

CDR3 DNA: TGTGCCAGCAGCTTTCAGGGGGTAACAGATACGCAGTATTTT
CDR3 protein: CASSFQGVTDTQYF
clone size: NA
J gene: TRBJ2-3
V gene: TRBV7-2
D gene: TRBD1

CDR3 DNA: TGTGCCACCAGTGCGGGAATACCGAACACCGGGGAGCTGTTTTTT
CDR3 protein: CATSAGIPNTGELFF
clone size: NA
J gene: TRBJ2-2
V gene: TRBV24-1
D gene: NA

CDR3 DNA: TGTGCCACCACCCCCGGGACAGCGAACACTGAAGCTTTCTTT
CDR3 protein: CATTPGTANTEAFF
clone size: NA
J gene: TRBJ1-1
V gene: TRBV6-6
D gene: TRBD1

CDR3 DNA: TGTGCCAGCAGCCAAACTTGGACTAGCGGGGGGGGCGAGCAGTTCTTC
CDR3 protein: CASSQTWTSGGGEQFF
clone size: once
J gene: TRBJ2-1
V gene: TRBV3-1/TRBV3-2
D gene: TRBD2

CDR3 DNA: TGTGCCAGCAGCTGGACAGGGACGGAAGCTTTCTTT
CDR3 protein: CASSWTGTEAFF
clone size: NA
J gene: TRBJ1-1
V gene: TRBV5-5
D gene: TRBD1

CDR3 DNA: TGTGCCAGCAGTTGGGCGGGGAATCAGCCCCAGCATTTT
CDR3 protein: CASSWAGNQPQHF
clone size: once
J gene: TRBJ1-5
V gene: TRBV27
D gene: NA

CDR3 DNA: TGTGCCAGCAGTTATACGGACAGCTCCTACGAGCAGTACTTC
CDR3 protein: CASSYTDSSYEQYF
clone size: NA
J gene: TRBJ2-7
V gene: TRBV7-9
D gene: NA

CDR3 DNA: TGTGCCAGCAGCCTAAAAGGGGACGGGGGAGGCTACACCTTC
CDR3 protein: CASSLKGDGGGYTF
clone size: NA
J gene: TRBJ1-2
V gene: TRBV4-2
D gene: NA

CDR3 DNA: TGTGCCAGCAGCTCCGGGGTCATCAATCAGCCCCAGCATTTT
CDR3 protein: CASSSGVINQPQHF
clone size: NA
J gene: TRBJ1-5
V gene: TRBV5-8
D gene: NA

CDR3 DNA: TGTGCCAGCAGCTTAGCGCATATTACGCGGGGTGAGACCCAGTACTTC
CDR3 protein: CASSLAHITRGETQYF
clone size: NA
J gene: TRBJ2-5
V gene: TRBV7-2
D gene: NA

CDR3 DNA: TGTGCCAGCAGCTCTTGGACAGTCAGCTCTGGAAACACCATATATTTT
CDR3 protein: CASSSWTVSSGNTIYF
clone size: NA
J gene: TRBJ1-3
V gene: TRBV7-9
D gene: NA

CDR3 DNA: TGTGCCAGCAGTCAGGGGAACGTCAATCAGCCCCAGCATTTT
CDR3 protein: CASSQGNVNQPQHF
clone size: NA
J gene: TRBJ1-5
V gene: TRBV6-5
D gene: NA

CDR3 DNA: TGTGCCAGCAGCCCCCCAGGGGGTAGCTCCTACAATGAGCAGTTCTTC
CDR3 protein: CASSPPGGSSYNEQFF
clone size: NA
J gene: TRBJ2-1
V gene: TRBV7-8
D gene: TRBD1

CDR3 DNA: TGTGCCAGCAGCTTACCCGGGAATGGCGGGGAGCTGTTTTTT
CDR3 protein: CASSLPGNGGELFF
clone size: once
J gene: TRBJ2-2
V gene: TRBV7-2
D gene: NA

CDR3 DNA: TGTGCCAGCAGTCCCGGGGATAGCAATCAGCCCCAGCATTTT
CDR3 protein: CASSPGDSNQPQHF
clone size: NA
J gene: TRBJ1-5
V gene: TRBV2
D gene: NA

CDR3 DNA: TGTGCCAGCAGGAGTCGTGCGGGGGGTTCCCACAATGAGCAGTTCTTC
CDR3 protein: CASRSRAGGSHNEQFF
clone size: once
J gene: TRBJ2-1
V gene: TRBV11-2
D gene: TRBD2

CDR3 DNA: TGTGCCAGTAGTATAGGCCAGGGGCCCTCCTACGAGCAGTACTTC
CDR3 protein: CASSIGQGPSYEQYF
clone size: NA
J gene: TRBJ2-7
V gene: TRBV19
D gene: NA

CDR3 DNA: TGTGCCAGCAGCCGACCGGGACTTGGAGAGACCCAGTACTTC
CDR3 protein: CASSRPGLGETQYF
clone size: NA
J gene: TRBJ2-5
V gene: TRBV3-1/TRBV3-2
D gene: NA

CDR3 DNA: TGTGCCAGCAGCTTAGGGACACTTTCGTCAAACACCATATATTTT
CDR3 protein: CASSLGTLSSNTIYF
clone size: once
J gene: TRBJ1-3
V gene: TRBV7-6
D gene: NA

CDR3 DNA: TGTGCCAGCAGCCGGACTAGCGGGGGTTGGGGCACAGATACGCAGTATTTT
CDR3 protein: CASSRTSGGWGTDTQYF
clone size: NA
J gene: TRBJ2-3
V gene: TRBV11-3
D gene: TRBD2

CDR3 DNA: TGTGCCAGCAGCTTGCCGGGGATCGGGGGCAATGAGCAGTTCTTC
CDR3 protein: CASSLPGIGGNEQFF
clone size: NA
J gene: TRBJ2-1
V gene: TRBV5-6
D gene: NA

CDR3 DNA: TGTGCCAGCCGCCGGGGCTCTGGAAACACCATATATTTT
CDR3 protein: CASRRGSGNTIYF
clone size: once
J gene: TRBJ1-3
V gene: TRBV6-5
D gene: NA

CDR3 DNA: TGTGCCAGCAACACCGGGACAGCTAACACAGATACGCAGTATTTT
CDR3 protein: CASNTGTANTDTQYF
clone size: NA
J gene: TRBJ2-3
V gene: TRBV6-5
D gene: TRBD1

CDR3 DNA: TGTGCCAGTAGTGATACAGGGAAGGGCACAGATACGCAGTATTTT
CDR3 protein: CASSDTGKGTDTQYF
clone size: NA
J gene: TRBJ2-3
V gene: TRBV19
D gene: NA

CDR3 DNA: TGTGCCAGCAGTTACTCGGAGGACAATTCACCCCTCCACTTT
CDR3 protein: CASSYSEDNSPLHF
clone size: NA
J gene: TRBJ1-6
V gene: TRBV6-6
D gene: NA